These 29 T cell receptor beta chains originate from one sample sequenced in a study of response to subunit inactivated influenza vaccine. TCRdb re-called the RT-PCR reads with MiXCR, one entry per CDR3 protein. The table lists about 520,000 distinct CDR3 sequences, around 25% of them singletons. This specimen was CD4+ T cells sorted from PBMCs, taken more than 4 days after vaccination. Source of these receptors: a man aged 45-65 years who received an inactivated influenza vaccine.

This clonotype was seen a few times. J is TRBJ2-3 and V is TRBV20-1; no reliable D call. Germline V CDR1 and CDR2: DFQATT, SNEGSKA (reference sequence). The CDR3 has 12 amino acids. The V end was cut by 3 bases, the J end by 4 bases, with 8 bases between. The chain's CDR3 is CSASREADTQYF. The CDR3 bases are TGCAGTGCTAGCCGCGAAGCAGATACGCAGTATTTT.

The CDR3 DNA sequence: TGTGCCAGCAGCTTAGTAATATCGGGGACTGAAGCTTTCTTT. Translation gives CASSLVISGTEAFF. The chain combines TRBV11-2 with TRBJ1-1; D is unclear. The V gene's germline CDR1 is SGHAT and CDR2 FQNNGV. The CDR3 has 14 residues. V lost 1 base, J lost 5 bases, and 11 bases lay in between.

The CDR3 here is CASSHQGTVHF. DNA for the CDR3: TGCGCCAGCAGCCACCAGGGGACGGTGCATTTT. The V gene is TRBV4-1, the J gene TRBJ1-5, with D perhaps matching TRBD1 (6 bases). Per the germline V gene, CDR1 is MGHRA and CDR2 is YSYEKL. V shed 3 bases and J shed 15 bases, with 12 bases lying between them. The CDR3 is 11 amino acids.

This clonotype was picked up a small number of times. This chain links TRBV7-2 with TRBJ1-1, with 7 nucleotides matching TRBD1. The germline V gene has CDR1 SGHTA and CDR2 FQGNSA. V gave up 9 bases and J gave up 4 bases; unmatched junction bases: 5. This CDR3 has 12 amino acids. The CDR3 DNA follows: TGTGCCAGTGGGACAGCGGGCACTGAAGCTTTCTTT. Translated, it gives CASGTAGTEAFF.

In its sample, this clonotype was seen once. The rearrangement links TRBV29-1 to TRBJ2-3; no reliable D call. Germline CDR1 and CDR2: SQVTM and ANQGSEA. This CDR3 is built from 13 residues. Trimming took 3 bases from V and 4 from J, leaving 11 bases between them. CDR3 DNA sequence: TGCAGCGTTGACTGGGCGTCGTCAGATACGCAGTATTTT. It is translated as CSVDWASSDTQYF.

This clonotype was picked up a small number of times. V and J are TRBV6-5 and TRBJ2-2, with D possibly TRBD1 on 5 matching bases. The CDR3 is 15 amino acids. Germline CDR1 is MNHEY and CDR2 is SVGAGI. V lost 4 bases to trimming and J lost 0 bases, with 9 bases between them. The CDR3 here is CASSSGNTNTGELFF. As DNA, the CDR3 is TGTGCCAGCAGTTCAGGGAATACGAACACCGGGGAGCTGTTTTTT.

This chain connects TRBV12-3 or TRBV12-4 to TRBJ2-7; D is undetermined. The V gene lost 9 bases and the J gene lost 3 bases, with 12 bases spanning the gap. The CDR3 runs to 12 residues. CDR3 DNA sequence: TGTGCCAGTGGTTTCGACGACTACGAGCAGTACTTC. This gives the protein CASGFDDYEQYF.

The gene calls are TRBV28 and TRBJ2-3, with D tentatively TRBD2 (6 bases). This CDR3 has 12 amino acids. Trimming removed 8 bases from V and 5 bases from J, with 11 bases in between. The germline CDR1 and CDR2 sequences are MDHEN and SYDVKM. CDR3 nucleotide sequence: TGTGCCAGCCAGGGAGGTGGAGATACGCAGTATTTT. Translating gives CASQGGGDTQYF.

This clonotype turned up a few times. V usage is TRBV20-1 and J usage is TRBJ2-5; TRBD1 aligns across 7 bases. The CDR3 contains 15 residues. CDR1 is DFQATT and CDR2 is SNEGSKA in the germline V gene (reference sequence). Trimming took 4 bases from V and 6 from J; bases not matched to a gene: 14. In nucleotides, the CDR3 is TGCAGTGCTAATTACAGGGGCCGAGGATGGAAGACCCAGTACTTC. It encodes CSANYRGRGWKTQYF.

This clonotype was detected only a few times. This chain links TRBV20-1 with TRBJ1-2, with 7 bases identical to TRBD1. V lost 5 bases and J lost 0; bases outside the gene matches: 3. CDR1 is DFQATT, CDR2 SNEGSKA, per germline (reference sequence). CDR3 size: 13 residues. CDR3 loop: CSAGGQSNYGYTF. The CDR3 DNA is TGCAGTGCTGGGGGACAGTCTAACTATGGCTACACCTTC.

The chain couples TRBV29-1 to TRBJ2-1; D is uncertain. Between the trimmed V and J ends, which lost 2 bases and 16 bases, there was a span of 21 bases. The CDR3 loop spans 13 amino acids. CDR1 and CDR2 from the germline V gene are SQVTM and ANQGSEA. The CDR3 coding sequence is TGCAGCGTTGAACCCTCGCAAGGACGAATATATTTCTTC. This codes for CSVEPSQGRIYFF.

This chain connects TRBV18 to TRBJ2-7, with 7 bases matching TRBD2. Germline CDR1 is KGHSH and CDR2 is LQKENI. This CDR3 contains 15 residues. V lost 4 bases, J lost 3 bases, and 9 bases stayed unmatched. CDR3 in amino acids: CASSLSGTKDYEQYF. The CDR3 DNA reads as TGTGCCAGCTCACTTTCCGGGACTAAAGACTACGAGCAGTACTTC.

This chain uses TRBV18 with TRBJ1-5, with D possibly being TRBD1 (6 bases). Germline V gene lookup returns CDR1 KGHSH and CDR2 LQKENI. V was clipped by 3 bases and J by 0 bases, with 9 bases between them. This CDR3 contains 15 residues. In nucleotides, the CDR3 is TGTGCCAGCTCACCTTCGGGACATAGCAATCAGCCCCAGCATTTT. Its protein is CASSPSGHSNQPQHF.

This clonotype was seen a handful of times. The chain couples TRBV10-3 to TRBJ2-3; 9 positions agree with TRBD1. Germline V gives CDR1 ENHRY, CDR2 SYGVKD. CDR3 length: 17 residues. V was clipped by 5 bases and J by 4 bases; unmatched bases: 13. CDR3 in amino acids: CAISHPMGQGWSDTQYF. As DNA, the CDR3 is TGTGCCATCAGTCACCCTATGGGACAGGGTTGGTCAGATACGCAGTATTTT.

This clonotype was detected a few times. The rearrangement links TRBV18 to TRBJ1-1; 11 positions match TRBD1. V lost 4 bases, J lost 3 bases, and 4 bases stayed unmatched. Germline V gene sequence: CDR1 KGHSH, CDR2 LQKENI. The CDR3 has 15 amino acids. As DNA, the CDR3 is TGTGCCAGCTCACGTTGGGGACAGGGGGACACTGAAGCTTTCTTT. It is translated as CASSRWGQGDTEAFF.

The table lists this clonotype with many counts. This sequence joins TRBV10-3 and TRBJ2-4; D gene ambiguous. Germline CDR1 ENHRY, CDR2 SYGVKD. The CDR3 has 13 residues. Trimming pared 3 bases from V and 0 bases from J, leaving 3 bases between. The CDR3 DNA reads as TGTGCCATCAGTGATGGAGCCAAAAACATTCAGTACTTC. It yields the protein CAISDGAKNIQYF.

The rearrangement uses TRBV2 and TRBJ2-7; D might be TRBD1 (6 bases). Germline values: CDR1 SNHLY, CDR2 FYNNEI. The CDR3 length is 13 residues. V was cut by 6 bases and J by 4 bases, with 13 bases left in between. As DNA, the CDR3 is TGTGCCAGCAGGGGGGACACCGAATACGAGCAGTACTTC. Residues: CASRGDTEYEQYF.

The chain combines TRBV12-3 or TRBV12-4 with TRBJ1-5; TRBD1 matches 7 bases. The CDR3 extends over 15 amino acids. V was clipped by 5 bases and J by 3 bases; unmatched bases: 7. CDR3: CASSPGTAPNQPQHF. DNA of the CDR3: TGTGCCAGCAGTCCCGGGACAGCCCCCAATCAGCCCCAGCATTTT.

The J gene is TRBJ2-1, the V gene TRBV7-2; 12 bases map to TRBD2. This CDR3 comprises 15 residues. J lost 9 bases, V lost 8 bases, and 11 bases had no gene match. Germline V CDR1 and CDR2: SGHTA, FQGNSA. CDR3 protein: CASGPGTSGLGEQFF. In DNA form, the CDR3 reads TGTGCCAGCGGCCCCGGGACTAGCGGGTTGGGTGAGCAGTTCTTC.

This clonotype was counted between two and nine times. The rearrangement links TRBV20-1 to TRBJ2-1, with 9 bases identical to TRBD1. Germline CDR1 reads DFQATT; CDR2 reads SNEGSKA (reference sequence). The CDR3 is 16 residues long. After removal of 2 bases from V and 1 base from J, the junction contained 6 bases not matched to a gene. CDR3 in amino acids: CSARNRGRISYNEQFF. The CDR3 DNA reads as TGCAGTGCTAGAAACAGGGGGCGTATTTCCTACAATGAGCAGTTCTTC.

The CDR3 sequence is CASKPGQGLVLGEQFF. As DNA, the CDR3 is TGTGCCAGCAAACCGGGACAGGGGTTAGTGTTGGGTGAGCAGTTCTTC. The V gene is TRBV6-2 or TRBV6-3, the J gene TRBJ2-1; 10 bases are shared with TRBD1. The J segment lost 9 bases and the V segment lost 7 bases, leaving 15 bases of the junction unmatched. There are 16 residues in the CDR3. Germline V CDR1 and CDR2: MNHEY, SVGEGT.

There are a few counts of this clonotype. This chain links TRBV28 with TRBJ2-7, with D tentatively TRBD2 (5 bases). The CDR3 length is 11 residues. CDR1 and CDR2 from the germline V gene are MDHEN and SYDVKM. Trimming removed 5 bases at V and 11 bases at J, with 13 bases between. CDR3 sequence reads: CASSSMRRKYF. CDR3 nucleotides: TGTGCCAGCAGTAGTATGCGGAGGAAGTACTTC.

This CDR3 is CSARDGHRARRRGNQPQHF. The CDR3, as DNA: TGCAGTGCTAGAGATGGGCACCGGGCGCGACGGCGTGGCAATCAGCCCCAGCATTTT. The chain joins TRBV20-1 to TRBJ1-5; D remains unclear. CDR1 is DFQATT, CDR2 SNEGSKA, per germline (reference sequence). Between the trimmed V and J ends, which lost 0 bases and 2 bases, there was a span of 23 bases. The CDR3 extends over 19 amino acids.

This clonotype showed up just a few times. The chain employs TRBV20-1 and TRBJ2-1; 8 nucleotides agree with TRBD2. Trimming at V came to 2 bases and at J to 0 bases, leaving 6 bases not matched to a gene. The CDR3 contains 16 residues. CDR1 DFQATT and CDR2 SNEGSKA come from the germline V gene (reference sequence). This chain's CDR3 is CSARPSAGASYNEQFF. The CDR3 DNA sequence: TGCAGTGCTAGACCCTCAGCGGGAGCCTCCTACAATGAGCAGTTCTTC.

V usage is TRBV10-3 and J usage is TRBJ1-5, with 8 bases matching TRBD1. Germline-derived CDR1 and CDR2 are ENHRY and SYGVKD. V shed 5 bases, J shed 4 bases, and the junction held 4 bases outside the gene matches. CDR3 length: 14 residues. CDR3 bases: TGTGCCATCAGTCCTGACAGGGGAAATCAGCCCCAGCATTTT. It codes for CAISPDRGNQPQHF.

This chain joins TRBV5-5 and TRBJ1-5, with D perhaps TRBD1 (6 bases). Looked up from germline, CDR1 is SGHKS and CDR2 is YYEKEE (reference sequence). The V gene lost 4 bases and the J gene lost 4 bases, with 15 bases spanning the gap. The CDR3 loop spans 15 amino acids. The CDR3 region is CASSVDRNANQPQHF. The DNA of the CDR3 is TGTGCCAGCAGCGTCGACAGGAATGCAAATCAGCCCCAGCATTTT. Complete variable domain (other parts from reference TRBV5-5 and TRBJ1-5): DAGVTQSPTHLIKTRGQQVTLRCSPISGHKSVSWYQQVLGQGPQFIFQYYEKEERGRGNFPDRFSARQFPNYSSELNVNALLLGDSALYLCASSVDRNANQPQHFGDGTRLSIL.

V usage is TRBV10-3 and J usage is TRBJ1-6; possibly TRBD1 for D (5 bases). The CDR3 covers 12 residues. The V and J ends lost 5 bases and 11 bases respectively, with 10 bases between them. CDR1 is ENHRY, CDR2 SYGVKD, per germline. This CDR3 reads CAISSTEAPLHF. As DNA, the CDR3 is TGTGCCATCAGTTCGACAGAAGCACCCCTCCACTTT.

Only a few counts were recorded for this clonotype. This rearrangement joins TRBV12-3 or TRBV12-4 to TRBJ2-2, with 10 nucleotides matching TRBD1. The CDR3 sequence is 16 residues long. V shed 5 bases and J 2 bases; nucleotides not matched to a gene: 5. The CDR3 is CASSRDRGHNTGELFF. The CDR3 coding sequence is TGTGCCAGCAGTAGGGACAGGGGCCATAACACCGGGGAGCTGTTTTTT.

The rearrangement uses TRBV4-1 and TRBJ2-5, with a tentative D call TRBD1 (5 bases). This CDR3 region has 14 residues. The germline V gene encodes CDR1 MGHRA and CDR2 YSYEKL. V shed 1 base and J shed 3 bases, with 9 bases lying between them. The CDR3 region has the DNA TGCGCCAGCAGCCAAGCAGACAGAGAAGAGACCCAGTACTTC. Its translation: CASSQADREETQYF.